This T cell receptor (beta chain) was retrieved from a study of T cells in Graves' hyperthyroidism and ophthalmopathy. General study results and limits: Prediction of ophthalmopathy progression came a median approximately 6 months pre-onset.

This clonotype occurred many times. The antigen is not known. PBMCs were derived from roughly 10 ml fresh peripheral blood. Regions amplified from RNA transcripts were the TCR beta CDR3 regions. The TCR CDR3 first-round RT-PCR relied on the HTBI primer set. TCRdb ran MiXCR on the multiplex PCR reads and lists one entry per CDR3 protein. Of about 590,000 distinct CDR3 sequences in the sample, less than 20% were seen once. V lost 4 bases and J lost 1; bases outside the gene matches: 6. The germline V gene has CDR1 SNHLY and CDR2 FYNNEI. The CDR3 has 18 residues. The sequence derives from a woman in her 30s with Graves' hyperthyroidism. J is TRBJ2-1 and V is TRBV2, with TRBD2 matching over 14 bases. The specimen sequenced was blood. CDR3 nucleotides: TGTGCCAGCAGTGCCGGGACTAGCGGGAGTTCGTCCTACAATGAGCAGTTCTTC. This translates into CASSAGTSGSSSYNEQFF.